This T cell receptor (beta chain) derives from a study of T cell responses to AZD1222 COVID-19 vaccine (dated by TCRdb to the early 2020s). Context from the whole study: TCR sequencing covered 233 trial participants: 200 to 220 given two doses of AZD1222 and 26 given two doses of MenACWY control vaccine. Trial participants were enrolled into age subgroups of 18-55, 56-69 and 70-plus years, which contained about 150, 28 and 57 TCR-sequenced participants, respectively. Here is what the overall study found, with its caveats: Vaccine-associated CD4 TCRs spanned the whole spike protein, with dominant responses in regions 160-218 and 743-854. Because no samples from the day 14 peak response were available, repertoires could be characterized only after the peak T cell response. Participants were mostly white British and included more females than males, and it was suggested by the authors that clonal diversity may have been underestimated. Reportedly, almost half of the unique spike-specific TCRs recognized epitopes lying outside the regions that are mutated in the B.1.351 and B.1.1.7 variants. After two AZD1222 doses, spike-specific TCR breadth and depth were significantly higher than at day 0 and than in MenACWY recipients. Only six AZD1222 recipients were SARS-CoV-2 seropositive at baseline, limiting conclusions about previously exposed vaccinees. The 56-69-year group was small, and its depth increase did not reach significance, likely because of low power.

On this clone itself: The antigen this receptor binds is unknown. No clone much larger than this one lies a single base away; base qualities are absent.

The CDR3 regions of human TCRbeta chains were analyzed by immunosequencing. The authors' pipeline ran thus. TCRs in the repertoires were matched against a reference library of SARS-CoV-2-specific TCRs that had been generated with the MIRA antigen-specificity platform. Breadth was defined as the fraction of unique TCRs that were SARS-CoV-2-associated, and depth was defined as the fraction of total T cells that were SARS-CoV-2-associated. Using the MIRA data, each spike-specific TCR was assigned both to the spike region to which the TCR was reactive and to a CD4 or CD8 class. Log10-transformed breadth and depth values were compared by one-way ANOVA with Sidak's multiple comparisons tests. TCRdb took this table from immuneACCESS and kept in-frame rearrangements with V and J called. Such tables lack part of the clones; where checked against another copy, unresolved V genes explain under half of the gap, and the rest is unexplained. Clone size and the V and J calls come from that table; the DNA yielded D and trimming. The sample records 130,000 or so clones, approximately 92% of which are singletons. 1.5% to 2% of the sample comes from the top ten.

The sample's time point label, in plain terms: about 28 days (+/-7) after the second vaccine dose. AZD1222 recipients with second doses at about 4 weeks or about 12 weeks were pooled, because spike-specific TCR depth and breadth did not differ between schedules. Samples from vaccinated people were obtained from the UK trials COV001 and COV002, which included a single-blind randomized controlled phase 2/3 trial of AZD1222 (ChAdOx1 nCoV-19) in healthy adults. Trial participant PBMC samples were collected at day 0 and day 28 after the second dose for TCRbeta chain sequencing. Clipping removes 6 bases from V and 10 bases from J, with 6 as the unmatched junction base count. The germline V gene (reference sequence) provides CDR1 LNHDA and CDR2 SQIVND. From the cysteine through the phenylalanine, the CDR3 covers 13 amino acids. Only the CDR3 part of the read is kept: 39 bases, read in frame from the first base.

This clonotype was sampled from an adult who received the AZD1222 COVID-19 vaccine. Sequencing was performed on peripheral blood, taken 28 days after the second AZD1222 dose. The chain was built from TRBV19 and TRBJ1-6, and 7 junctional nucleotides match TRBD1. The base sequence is TGTGCCAGTAGAGGACAGGAGGGCTCACCCCTCCACTTT. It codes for CASRGQEGSPLHF.